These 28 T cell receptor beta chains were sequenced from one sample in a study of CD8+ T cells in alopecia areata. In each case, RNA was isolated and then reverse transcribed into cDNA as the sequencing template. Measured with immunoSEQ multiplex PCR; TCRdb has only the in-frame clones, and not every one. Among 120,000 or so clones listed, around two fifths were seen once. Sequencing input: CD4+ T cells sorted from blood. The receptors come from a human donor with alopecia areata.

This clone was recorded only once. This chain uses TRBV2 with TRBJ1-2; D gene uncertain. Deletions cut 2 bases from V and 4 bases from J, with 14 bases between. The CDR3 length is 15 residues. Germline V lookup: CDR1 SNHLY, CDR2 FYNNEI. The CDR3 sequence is CASSERPQRGYGYTF. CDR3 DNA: TGTGCCAGCAGTGAACGACCGCAAAGAGGCTATGGCTACACCTTC.

CDR3 DNA: TGCGCCAGCAGTCCCCTCTTCCGACAGGCCGGGATCGAAAAACTGTTTTTT. This sequence encodes CASSPLFRQAGIEKLFF. The chain couples TRBV23-1 to TRBJ1-4; a weak D match, TRBD1 (6 bases). TRBV23-1 is treated as an ORF (open reading frame) with a function not yet certain. The CDR3 totals 17 residues. The V end was cut by 4 bases, the J end by 8 bases, with 23 bases between.

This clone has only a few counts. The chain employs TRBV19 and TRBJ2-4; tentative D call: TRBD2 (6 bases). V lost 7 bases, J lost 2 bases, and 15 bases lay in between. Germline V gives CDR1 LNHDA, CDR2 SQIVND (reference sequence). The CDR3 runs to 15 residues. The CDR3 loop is CASTLLGGTKNIQYF. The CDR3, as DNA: TGTGCCAGTACTCTCCTCGGAGGGACCAAAAACATTCAGTACTTC.

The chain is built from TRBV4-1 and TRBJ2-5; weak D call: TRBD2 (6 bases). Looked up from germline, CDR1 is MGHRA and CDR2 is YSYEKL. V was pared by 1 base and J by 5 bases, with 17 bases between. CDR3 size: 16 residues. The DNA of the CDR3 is TGCGCCAGCAGCCAAGTCATGACAGCGGGCCGGGAGACCCAGTACTTC. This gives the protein CASSQVMTAGRETQYF.

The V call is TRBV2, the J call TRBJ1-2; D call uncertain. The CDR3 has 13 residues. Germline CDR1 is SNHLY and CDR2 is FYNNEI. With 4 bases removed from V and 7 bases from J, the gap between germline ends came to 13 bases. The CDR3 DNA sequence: TGTGCCAGCAGTGTAAACAACATATCTGGCTACACCTTC. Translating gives CASSVNNISGYTF.

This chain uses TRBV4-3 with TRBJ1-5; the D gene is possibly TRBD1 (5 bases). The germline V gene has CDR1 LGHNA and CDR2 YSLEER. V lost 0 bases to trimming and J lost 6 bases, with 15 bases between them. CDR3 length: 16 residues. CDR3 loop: CASSQDNGREGQPQHF. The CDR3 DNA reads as TGCGCCAGCAGCCAAGATAATGGCAGGGAGGGTCAGCCCCAGCATTTT.

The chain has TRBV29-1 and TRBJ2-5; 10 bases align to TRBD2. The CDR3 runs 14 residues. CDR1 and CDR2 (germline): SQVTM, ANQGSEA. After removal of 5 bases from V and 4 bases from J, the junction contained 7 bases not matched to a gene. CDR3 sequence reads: CSVLNLAGVETQYF. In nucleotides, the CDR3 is TGCAGCGTTCTCAACCTAGCGGGAGTAGAGACCCAGTACTTC.

CDR3 nucleotides: TGCAGCGCGGGACGGGTGGGGGGAGAGCAGTACTTC. Protein product: CSAGRVGGEQYF. The rearrangement joins TRBV29-1 to TRBJ2-7; tentative D call: TRBD2 (6 bases). CDR3 length equals 12 residues. Deletions cut 7 bases from V and 7 bases from J, with 17 bases between. Germline V gene lookup returns CDR1 SQVTM and CDR2 ANQGSEA.

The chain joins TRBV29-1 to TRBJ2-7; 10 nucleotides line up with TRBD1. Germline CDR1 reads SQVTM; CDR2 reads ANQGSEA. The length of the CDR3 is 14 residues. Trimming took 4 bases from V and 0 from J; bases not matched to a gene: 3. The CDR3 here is CSVAGTGDSYEQYF. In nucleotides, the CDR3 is TGCAGCGTTGCCGGGACAGGGGACTCCTACGAGCAGTACTTC.

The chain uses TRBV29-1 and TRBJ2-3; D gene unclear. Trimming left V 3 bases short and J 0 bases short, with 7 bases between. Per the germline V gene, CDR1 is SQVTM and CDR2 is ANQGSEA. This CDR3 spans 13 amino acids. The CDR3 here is CSVEYTSTDTQYF. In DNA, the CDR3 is TGCAGCGTTGAGTATACCAGCACAGATACGCAGTATTTT.

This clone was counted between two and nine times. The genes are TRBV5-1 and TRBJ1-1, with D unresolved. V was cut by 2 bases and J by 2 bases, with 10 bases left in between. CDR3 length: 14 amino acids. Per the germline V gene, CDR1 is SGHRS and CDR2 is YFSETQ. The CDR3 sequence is CASSFEQRNTEAFF. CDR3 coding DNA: TGCGCCAGCAGCTTTGAACAGCGAAACACTGAAGCTTTCTTT.

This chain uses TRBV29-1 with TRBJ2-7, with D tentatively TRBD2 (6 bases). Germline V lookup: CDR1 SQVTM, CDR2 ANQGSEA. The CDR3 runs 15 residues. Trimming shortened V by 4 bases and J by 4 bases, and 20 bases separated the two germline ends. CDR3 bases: TGCAGCGTTGGAGTCGAGGGAGGCGGTCCTTACGAGCAGTACTTC. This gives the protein CSVGVEGGGPYEQYF.

This chain's CDR3 is CASNRQESTGELFF. CDR3 sequence (DNA): TGTGCCAGCAATAGGCAGGAGAGCACCGGGGAGCTGTTTTTT. The chain couples TRBV6-6 to TRBJ2-2; D gene uncertain. CDR1 is MNHNY and CDR2 is SVGAGI in the germline V gene (reference sequence). V lost 7 bases and J 4 bases, leaving 13 bases between the germline ends. This CDR3 contains 14 residues.

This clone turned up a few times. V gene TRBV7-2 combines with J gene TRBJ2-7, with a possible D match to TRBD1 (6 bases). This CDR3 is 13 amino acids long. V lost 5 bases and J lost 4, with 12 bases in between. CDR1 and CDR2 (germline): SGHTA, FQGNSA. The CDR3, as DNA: TGTGCCAGCAGCCGGACAGTCTCTTACGAGCAGTACTTC. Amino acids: CASSRTVSYEQYF.

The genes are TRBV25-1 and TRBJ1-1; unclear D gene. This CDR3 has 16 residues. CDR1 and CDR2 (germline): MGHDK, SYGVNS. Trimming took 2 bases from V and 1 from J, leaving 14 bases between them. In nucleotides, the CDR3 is TGTGCCAGCAGTGAACACGGGCCCACAGCGAACACTGAAGCTTTCTTT. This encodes CASSEHGPTANTEAFF.

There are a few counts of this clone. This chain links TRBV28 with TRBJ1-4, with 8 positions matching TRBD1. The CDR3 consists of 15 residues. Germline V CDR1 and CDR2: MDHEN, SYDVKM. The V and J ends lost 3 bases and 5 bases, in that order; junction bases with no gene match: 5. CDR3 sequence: CASSFQGAANEKLFF. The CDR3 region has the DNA TGTGCCAGCAGTTTCCAGGGGGCCGCGAATGAAAAACTGTTTTTT.

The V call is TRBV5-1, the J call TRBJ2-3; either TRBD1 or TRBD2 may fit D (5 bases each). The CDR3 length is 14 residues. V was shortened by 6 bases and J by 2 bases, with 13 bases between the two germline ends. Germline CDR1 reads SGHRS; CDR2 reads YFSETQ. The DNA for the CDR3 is TGCGCCAGCAACGGGGCTCTTTCCACAGATACGCAGTATTTT. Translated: CASNGALSTDTQYF.

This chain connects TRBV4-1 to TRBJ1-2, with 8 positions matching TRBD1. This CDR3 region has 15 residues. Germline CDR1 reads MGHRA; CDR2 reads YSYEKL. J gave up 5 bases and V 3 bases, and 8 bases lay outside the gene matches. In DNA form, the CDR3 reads TGCGCCAGCAGCCACCTCGGGACAGGCCCTTATGGCTACACCTTC. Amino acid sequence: CASSHLGTGPYGYTF.

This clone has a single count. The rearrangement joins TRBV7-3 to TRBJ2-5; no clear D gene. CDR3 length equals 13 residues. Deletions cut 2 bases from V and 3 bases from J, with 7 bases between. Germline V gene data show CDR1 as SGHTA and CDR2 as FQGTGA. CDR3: CASSLGLEETQYF. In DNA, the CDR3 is TGTGCCAGCAGCTTAGGCCTTGAAGAGACCCAGTACTTC.

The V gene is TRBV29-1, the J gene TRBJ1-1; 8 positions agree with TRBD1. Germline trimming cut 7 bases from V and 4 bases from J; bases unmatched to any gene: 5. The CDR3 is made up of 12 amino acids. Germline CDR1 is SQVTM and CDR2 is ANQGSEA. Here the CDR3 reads CSGTGTGTEAFF. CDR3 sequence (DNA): TGCAGCGGGACAGGGACGGGCACTGAAGCTTTCTTT.

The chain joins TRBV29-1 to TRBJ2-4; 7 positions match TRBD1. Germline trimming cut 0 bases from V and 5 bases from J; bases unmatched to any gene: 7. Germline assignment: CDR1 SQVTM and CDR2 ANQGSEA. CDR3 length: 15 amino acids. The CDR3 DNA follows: TGCAGCGTTGAAGAACTCAGGGGGTGGGAAAACATTCAGTACTTC. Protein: CSVEELRGWENIQYF.

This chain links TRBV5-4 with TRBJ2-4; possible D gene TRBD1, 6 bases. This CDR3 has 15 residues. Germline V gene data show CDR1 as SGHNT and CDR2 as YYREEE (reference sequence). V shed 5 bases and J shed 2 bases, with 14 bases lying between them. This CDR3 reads CASRPDTGSKNIQYF. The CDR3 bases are TGTGCCAGCAGACCAGACACAGGGTCCAAAAACATTCAGTACTTC.

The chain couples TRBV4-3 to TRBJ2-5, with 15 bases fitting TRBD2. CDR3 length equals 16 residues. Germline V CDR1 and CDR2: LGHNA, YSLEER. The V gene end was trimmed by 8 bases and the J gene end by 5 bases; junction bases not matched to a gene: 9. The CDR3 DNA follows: TGCGCCAGCGCCACCTCGGGACTAGCGGGGGGCGAGACCCAGTACTTC. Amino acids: CASATSGLAGGETQYF.

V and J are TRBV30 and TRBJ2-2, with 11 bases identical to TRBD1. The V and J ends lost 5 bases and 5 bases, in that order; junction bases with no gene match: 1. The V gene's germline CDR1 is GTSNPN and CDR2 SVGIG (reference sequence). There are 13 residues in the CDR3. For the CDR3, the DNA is TGTGCCTGGGGGACAGGGGGAACCGGGGAGCTGTTTTTT. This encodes CAWGTGGTGELFF.

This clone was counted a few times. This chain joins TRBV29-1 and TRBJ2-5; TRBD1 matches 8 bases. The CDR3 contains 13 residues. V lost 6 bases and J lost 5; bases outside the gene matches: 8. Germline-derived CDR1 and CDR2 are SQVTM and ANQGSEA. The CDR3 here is CSVERTGGETQYF. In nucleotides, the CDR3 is TGCAGCGTAGAACGAACAGGGGGGGAGACCCAGTACTTC. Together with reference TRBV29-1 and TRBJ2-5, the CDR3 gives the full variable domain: SAVISQKPSRDICQRGTSLTIQCQVDSQVTMMFWYRQQPGQSLTLIATANQGSEATYESGFVIDKFPISRPNLTFSTLTVSNMSPEDSSIYLCSVERTGGETQYFGPGTRLLVL.

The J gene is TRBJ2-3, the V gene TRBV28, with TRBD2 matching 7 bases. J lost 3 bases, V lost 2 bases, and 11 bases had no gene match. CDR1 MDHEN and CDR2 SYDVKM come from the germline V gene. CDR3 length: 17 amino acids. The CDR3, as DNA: TGTGCCAGCAGTTTACCTCCATCGGGAGGAAGTACAGATACGCAGTATTTT. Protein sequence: CASSLPPSGGSTDTQYF.

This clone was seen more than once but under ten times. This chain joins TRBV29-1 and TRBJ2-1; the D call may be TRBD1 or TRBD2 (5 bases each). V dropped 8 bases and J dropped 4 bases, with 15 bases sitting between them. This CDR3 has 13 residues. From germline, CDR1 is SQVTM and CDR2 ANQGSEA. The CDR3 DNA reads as TGCAGCTGTAAGGGGAGACGTTACAATGAGCAGTTCTTC. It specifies CSCKGRRYNEQFF.

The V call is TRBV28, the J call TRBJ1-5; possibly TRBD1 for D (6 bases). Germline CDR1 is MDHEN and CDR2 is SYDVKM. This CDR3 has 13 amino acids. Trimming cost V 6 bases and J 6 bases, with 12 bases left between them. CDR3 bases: TGTGCCAGCAGGGGGGCGGCTCGTCAGCCCCAGCATTTT. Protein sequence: CASRGAARQPQHF.